Detailed here is one TCR beta chain. The target antigen is unknown. The PCR employed 60 Vbeta primers together with 13 Jbeta primers. The method was immunoSEQ multiplex PCR; TCRdb's version includes in-frame clones alone and lacks a portion of them. The sample has about 140,000 clones. This entry belongs to a study of cytomegalovirus exposure and HLA in healthy donors. At sampling all donors were nominally healthy, likely with unrecorded immune exposures. Study-level results: Being productive about 87% or about 30% of the time was typical of most TCR beta V segments in an earlier analysis.

This clonotype was sampled from a male donor in good health and CMV-seronegative. The sequencing input was PBMCs.

CDR3 DNA: TGTGCCAGCAGTTTGAAGTTACAGACTAGCAATCAGCCCCAGCATTTT. As protein: CASSLKLQTSNQPQHF. The V call is TRBV28, the J call TRBJ1-5, with D unresolved. The CDR3 sequence is 16 residues long. CDR1 MDHEN and CDR2 SYDVKM come from the germline V gene. With 3 bases removed from V and 0 bases from J, the gap between germline ends came to 12 bases.